This paragraph reports one T cell receptor (beta chain). Libraries were prepared by immunoSEQ multiplex PCR; TCRdb keeps only in-frame clonotypes and omits some of them. The top ten clones hold 24% of a sample with some 15,000 clones, roughly 93% of them seen once. In germline, CDR1 is SGDLS, CDR2 YYNGEE. The CDR3 totals 12 residues. Trimming took 7 bases from V and 7 from J; bases not matched to a gene: 7. Treatment specified: randomized to nivolumab then ipilimumab (arm A) or the reverse (arm B). From thawed PBMCs, live CD3+CD8+ cells negative for CD19 and CD56 were sorted. The data were obtained in a study of sequential checkpoint blockade in melanoma.

The TCR was taken from a human donor with melanoma. Here the sequenced sample was CD8+ T cells sorted from blood (inferred from file names), taken from a patient given nivolumab and ipilimumab in sequence. V usage is TRBV9 and J usage is TRBJ2-7; TRBD1 matches at 8 bases. CDR3 DNA sequence: TGTGCCAGCGGACAGGGCGCGGGGGAGCAGTACTTC. This gives the protein CASGQGAGEQYF.